This T cell receptor beta chain was captured in a study of glioma-infiltrating T cells after dendritic cell vaccination. With 5 bases clipped from V and 2 bases from J, the junction kept 5 bases outside the gene matches. Germline CDR1 reads SSHAT; CDR2 reads FNYEAQ (reference sequence). The CDR3 has 15 residues. Using immunoSEQ multiplex PCR, the repertoire was profiled, and TCRdb retains in-frame clones only, with some absent. The sample consists of roughly 70,000 clones, about four fifths of them appearing once. V gene TRBV7-7 combines with J gene TRBJ2-2; 7 nucleotides match TRBD1. The clonotype comes from a human donor with glioblastoma. The material sequenced was blood, taken before dendritic cell vaccination. CDR3 bases: TGTGCCAGCAGCCGGGACAGCGCTAACACCGGGGAGCTGTTTTTT. Amino acids: CASSRDSANTGELFF.